The clone carrying this T cell receptor (beta chain) has just one count. The data were taken from a study of CD8 T cells in Susac syndrome. With V trimmed by 0 bases and J by 3 bases, 8 bases remained unmatched. From germline, CDR1 is LGHNA and CDR2 YSLEER. This CDR3 has 16 amino acids. TCR beta sequencing covered blood CD8+ and CD4+ T cells. TEMRA cells were enriched by FACS, while CD8+ and CD4+ T cells were obtained through a negative isolation that was performed magnetically. After extraction with the RNeasy kit, roughly 0.5 to 1 ug of the RNA was reverse transcribed using random hexamers. Amplification of TCR beta CDR3 used immunoSEQ multiplex PCR across 54 Vbeta and 13 Jbeta. Using its own MiXCR run on the immunoSEQ multiplex PCR reads, TCRdb lists one record per CDR3 protein. The repertoire holds around 180,000 distinct CDR3 sequences, with roughly 92% as singletons.

This TCR came from a human donor with multiple sclerosis. This chain links TRBV4-3 with TRBJ2-7; 7 bases are a match to TRBD1. The sequencing sample was made of CD4+ T cells from PBMCs. The CDR3 nucleotides are TGCGCCAGCAGCCAAGAATATCCGGGACAGTACTACGAGCAGTACTTC. Its translation is CASSQEYPGQYYEQYF.